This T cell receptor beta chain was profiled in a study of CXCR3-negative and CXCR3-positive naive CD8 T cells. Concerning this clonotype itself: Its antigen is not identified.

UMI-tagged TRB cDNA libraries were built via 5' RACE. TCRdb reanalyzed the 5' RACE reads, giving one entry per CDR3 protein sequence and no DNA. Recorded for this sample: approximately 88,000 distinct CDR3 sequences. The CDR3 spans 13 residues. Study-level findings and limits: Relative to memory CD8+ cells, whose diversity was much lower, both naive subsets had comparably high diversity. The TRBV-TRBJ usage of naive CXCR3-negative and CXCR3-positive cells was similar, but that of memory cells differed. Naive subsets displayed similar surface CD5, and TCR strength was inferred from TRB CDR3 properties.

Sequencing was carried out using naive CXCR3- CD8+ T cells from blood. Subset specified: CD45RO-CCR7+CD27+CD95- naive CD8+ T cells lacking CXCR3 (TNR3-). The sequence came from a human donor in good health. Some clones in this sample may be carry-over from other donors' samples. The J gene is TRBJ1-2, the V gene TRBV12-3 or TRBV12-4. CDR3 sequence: CASSLGVLDGYTF.